A single sample gave rise to the 32 T cell receptor beta chains below, sequenced in a study of cytomegalovirus exposure and HLA in healthy donors. The PCR was carried out with 60 Vbeta primers and 13 Jbeta primers. Assay used: immunoSEQ multiplex PCR; TCRdb lists only in-frame clones, some missing. The data contain 150,000 to 170,000 clones, more than 75% of them singletons. Material: PBMCs. All receptors derive from a man aged 30 to 45 in good health and CMV-seropositive.

As regards this clone: One end of the junction varies from germline; a read error may be responsible. The chain carries TRBV7-9 and TRBJ2-5; TRBD2 matches 7 bases. Germline loops: CDR1 SEHNR, CDR2 FQNEAQ (reference sequence). The CDR3 extends over 14 amino acids. CDR3 amino acids: CASSLRMAGESQYF. The CDR3 nucleotides are TGTGCCAGCAGCTTACGGATGGCGGGAGAGTCCCAGTACTTC.

The chain employs TRBV9 and TRBJ1-3; TRBD1 matches 8 bases. Germline CDR1 SGDLS, CDR2 YYNGEE. Trimming cost V 4 bases and J 0 bases; bases outside gene matches: 9. This CDR3 has 17 residues. This chain's CDR3 is CASSTRGGQDSGNTIYF. CDR3 DNA: TGTGCCAGCAGCACCCGCGGGGGACAGGACTCTGGAAACACCATATATTTT.

J is TRBJ1-1 and V is TRBV7-8; D is unresolved. This CDR3 region has 13 residues. V was clipped by 1 base and J by 1 base, with 4 bases between them. CDR1 SGHVS and CDR2 FQNEAQ come from the germline V gene. CDR3 sequence: CASSLGANTEAFF. The CDR3 DNA follows: TGTGCCAGCAGCTTAGGGGCGAACACTGAAGCTTTCTTT.

This CDR3 is CASSLGGLRDEQYF. The CDR3 DNA sequence: TGTGCCAGCAGCTTAGGGGGGCTGAGGGACGAGCAGTACTTC. This chain links TRBV7-9 with TRBJ2-7; a possible D gene is TRBD1 (6 bases). Germline V gives CDR1 SEHNR, CDR2 FQNEAQ (reference sequence). This CDR3 has 14 residues. The V end was cut by 1 base, the J end by 5 bases, with 12 bases between.

J is TRBJ1-5 and V is TRBV19; D call uncertain. Germline V CDR1 and CDR2: LNHDA, SQIVND (reference sequence). CDR3 size: 15 residues. The germline V and J ends were trimmed by 2 bases and 1 base, with 9 bases remaining between them. This CDR3 reads CASSISVASNQPQHF. CDR3 DNA sequence: TGTGCCAGTAGTATATCGGTTGCCAGCAATCAGCCCCAGCATTTT.

The table lists this clone with a count of one. The J gene is TRBJ2-7, the V gene TRBV7-8; 7 positions match TRBD1. The germline V gene has CDR1 SGHVS and CDR2 FQNEAQ. There are 16 residues in the CDR3. Trimming at V came to 3 bases and at J to 3 bases, leaving 11 bases not matched to a gene. The CDR3 DNA sequence: TGTGCCAGCAGCTTGGAGACAGGGTTGGGTAGCTACGAGCAGTACTTC. This encodes CASSLETGLGSYEQYF.

The rearrangement links TRBV10-2 to TRBJ1-1, with D uncertain. Germline lookup yields CDR1 WSHSY and CDR2 SAAADI. This CDR3 is built from 11 residues. Trimming pared 0 bases from V and 7 bases from J, leaving 3 bases between. The CDR3 DNA reads TGCGCCAGCAGTGAGTCCAGTGAAGCTTTCTTT. Amino acids: CASSESSEAFF.

This clone is a singleton in its sample. The V gene is TRBV15, the J gene TRBJ1-3, with unresolved D. Trimming removed 1 base from V and 0 bases from J, with 16 bases in between. Germline lookup yields CDR1 LNHNV and CDR2 YYDKDF (reference sequence). The CDR3 spans 18 residues. CDR3 protein: CATSRGSGNVPSGNTIYF. DNA of the CDR3: TGTGCCACCAGCAGAGGATCCGGGAATGTCCCCTCTGGAAACACCATATATTTT. Complete variable domain (other parts from reference TRBV15 and TRBJ1-3): DAMVIQNPRYQVTQFGKPVTLSCSQTLNHNVMYWYQQKSSQAPKLLFHYYDKDFNNEADTPDNFQSRRPNTSFCFLDIRSPGLGDTAMYLCATSRGSGNVPSGNTIYFGEGSWLTVV.

The chain uses TRBV7-8 and TRBJ2-5, with D possibly TRBD1 on 5 matching bases. Judging by the DNA end, TRBJ2-7 fits better; the J call may be wrong. The CDR3 is 14 residues long. Germline V gene sequence: CDR1 SGHVS, CDR2 FQNEAQ. The CDR3 nucleotides read TGTGCCAGCAGCCTCAATCTCAGGGCCTACGAGCAGTACTTC. This encodes CASSLNLRAYEQYF.

This chain links TRBV7-6 with TRBJ1-2; TRBD1 is a possible D gene (6 bases). Germline V CDR1 and CDR2: SGHVS, FNYEAQ. Trimming removed 3 bases at V and 8 bases at J, with 13 bases between. CDR3 length: 13 amino acids. The CDR3: CASSFTGLEGYTF. The CDR3 bases are TGTGCCAGCAGCTTTACAGGGTTAGAAGGCTACACCTTC.

The CDR3 region has the DNA TGTGCCAGCAGTCTACAGGGGGTATCAACGATCGGAGCTTTCTTT. Its translation: CASSLQGVSTIGAFF. The chain is built from TRBV27 and TRBJ1-1; TRBD1 matches at 8 bases. The CDR3 consists of 15 residues. The V and J ends lost 5 bases and 10 bases, in that order; junction bases with no gene match: 15. Germline V CDR1 and CDR2: MNHEY, SMNVEV (reference sequence).

This chain joins TRBV19 and TRBJ2-1; TRBD2 agrees at 8 bases. The germline V gene encodes CDR1 LNHDA and CDR2 SQIVND (reference sequence). The V gene end was trimmed by 5 bases and the J gene end by 3 bases; junction bases not matched to a gene: 9. This CDR3 region has 16 residues. This CDR3 is CASSHQLAENYNEQFF. The CDR3, as DNA: TGTGCCAGTAGTCACCAACTAGCGGAGAACTACAATGAGCAGTTCTTC.

The chain couples TRBV9 to TRBJ2-2; 12 bases fit TRBD2. J lost 2 bases, V lost 3 bases, and 2 bases had no gene match. The CDR3 runs to 16 residues. Germline assignment: CDR1 SGDLS and CDR2 YYNGEE. The chain's CDR3 is CASSGLAGVNTGELFF. DNA for the CDR3: TGTGCCAGCAGCGGACTAGCGGGAGTCAACACCGGGGAGCTGTTTTTT.

This chain connects TRBV7-2 to TRBJ2-2, with D unclear. V shed 5 bases and J shed 1 base, with 11 bases lying between them. This CDR3 comprises 15 residues. Germline V CDR1 and CDR2: SGHTA, FQGNSA. The CDR3 protein is CASSPVPVNTGELFF. In nucleotides, the CDR3 is TGTGCCAGCAGCCCCGTTCCAGTGAACACCGGGGAGCTGTTTTTT.

This clone was recorded a few times. The V and J genes are TRBV2 and TRBJ2-1; the D is unclear. The CDR3 spans 13 residues. Trimming removed 3 bases from V and 14 bases from J, with 17 bases in between. Germline V gene lookup returns CDR1 SNHLY and CDR2 FYNNEI. CDR3 sequence reads: CASSDSSSRIEFF. The CDR3 DNA is TGTGCCAGCAGTGACTCCTCGTCCCGTATTGAGTTCTTC.

The chain carries TRBV6-5 and TRBJ2-7, with TRBD1 matching 7 bases. The CDR3 extends over 16 amino acids. V trimming: 4 bases; J trimming: 2 bases; junction bases outside the gene matches: 11. CDR1 MNHEY and CDR2 SVGAGI come from the germline V gene. The CDR3 here is CASSSSGTETTYEQYF. For the CDR3, the DNA is TGTGCCAGCAGTTCGTCCGGGACAGAAACCACCTACGAGCAGTACTTC.

The genes are TRBV5-6 and TRBJ2-4, with D maybe TRBD1 (5 bases). Deletions cut 2 bases from V and 5 bases from J, with 5 bases between. Germline V lookup: CDR1 SGHDT, CDR2 YYEEEE. This CDR3 has 12 residues. The CDR3 loop is CASSLGENIQYF. CDR3 in DNA: TGTGCCAGCAGCTTAGGGGAAAACATTCAGTACTTC.

The rearrangement uses TRBV6-6 and TRBJ2-7, with 11 nucleotides matching TRBD2. Germline V CDR1 and CDR2: MNHNY, SVGAGI (reference sequence). Trimming cost V 2 bases and J 9 bases; bases outside gene matches: 9. The CDR3 has 15 residues. The CDR3 loop is CASSYEVGSGRAQYF. The CDR3 DNA follows: TGTGCCAGCAGTTACGAGGTCGGTAGCGGGAGGGCGCAGTACTTC.

The chain is built from TRBV29-1 and TRBJ2-1, with TRBD1 as a possible D gene (6 bases). CDR1 and CDR2 (germline): SQVTM, ANQGSEA. Trimming cost V 6 bases and J 10 bases, with 16 bases left between them. This CDR3 is built from 12 residues. The chain's CDR3 is CSVSPTRGEQFF. CDR3 DNA: TGCAGCGTCTCCCCGACGAGGGGGGAGCAGTTCTTC.

V and J are TRBV5-1 and TRBJ2-7, with 7 positions matching TRBD1. Germline V lookup: CDR1 SGHRS, CDR2 YFSETQ. The CDR3 spans 15 residues. Trimming took 2 bases from V and 6 from J; bases not matched to a gene: 11. CDR3 sequence reads: CASSFGTVGRGEQYF. The CDR3 DNA reads as TGCGCCAGCAGCTTCGGGACAGTAGGTCGGGGCGAGCAGTACTTC.

This clone has just one count. The gene calls are TRBV11-2 and TRBJ2-5, with 9 positions matching TRBD1. J lost 0 bases, V lost 5 bases, and 4 bases had no gene match. This CDR3 is built from 15 residues. Per the germline V gene, CDR1 is SGHAT and CDR2 is FQNNGV. The CDR3 loop is CASSGQGTNQETQYF. Written as DNA, the CDR3 is TGTGCCAGCAGCGGACAGGGGACGAACCAAGAGACCCAGTACTTC. The variable domain in full, with the rest retrieved from reference TRBV11-2 and TRBJ2-5, is EAGVAQSPRYKIIEKRQSVAFWCNPISGHATLYWYQQILGQGPKLLIQFQNNGVVDDSQLPKDRFSAERLKGVDSTLKIQPAKLEDSAVYLCASSGQGTNQETQYFGPGTRLLVL.

The rearrangement joins TRBV5-4 to TRBJ2-5; TRBD2 might be the D (5 bases). With 0 bases removed from V and 0 bases from J, the gap between germline ends came to 15 bases. The length of the CDR3 is 17 residues. Germline-derived CDR1 and CDR2 are SGHNT and YYREEE (reference sequence). The chain's CDR3 is CASSLARGSVYQETQYF. CDR3 sequence (DNA): TGTGCCAGCAGCTTGGCCCGGGGATCGGTCTACCAAGAGACCCAGTACTTC.

The chain has TRBV11-3 and TRBJ2-1; 10 bases line up with TRBD2. V lost 5 bases to trimming and J lost 4 bases; unmatched junction nucleotides: 5. Germline CDR1 and CDR2: SGHNT and YENEEA. The CDR3 extends over 15 amino acids. Written as DNA, the CDR3 is TGTGCCAGCAGCGTAGCGGGAGGTGGGTACAATGAGCAGTTCTTC. Its protein product is CASSVAGGGYNEQFF.

J is TRBJ2-3 and V is TRBV29-1; 9 positions agree with TRBD2. Losses at the gene ends were 6 bases for V and 0 bases for J; bases not matched to a gene: 7. The CDR3 is 15 residues long. Germline V lookup: CDR1 SQVTM, CDR2 ANQGSEA. CDR3: CSVPTSGSSTDTQYF. For the CDR3, the DNA is TGCAGCGTACCTACTAGCGGGTCTAGCACAGATACGCAGTATTTT.

The chain combines TRBV29-1 with TRBJ1-5, with D maybe TRBD1 (5 bases). The germline V and J ends were trimmed by 5 bases and 7 bases, with 15 bases remaining between them. The CDR3 length is 13 residues. Germline V gene lookup returns CDR1 SQVTM and CDR2 ANQGSEA. The CDR3, as DNA: TGCAGCGTTAGGGTCCAGGGCGAACAGCCCCAGCATTTT. Protein: CSVRVQGEQPQHF.

The chain uses TRBV18 and TRBJ2-7; 11 bases line up with TRBD1. This CDR3 is 16 amino acids long. CDR1 and CDR2 from the germline V gene are KGHSH and LQKENI. With V trimmed by 4 bases and J by 0 bases, 5 bases remained unmatched. DNA for the CDR3: TGTGCCAGCTCACGACCCGGGACAGGGGGCTCCTACGAGCAGTACTTC. Its protein product is CASSRPGTGGSYEQYF.

This sequence joins TRBV28 and TRBJ2-7, with 14 nucleotides matching TRBD2. The CDR3 runs 18 residues. Looked up from germline, CDR1 is MDHEN and CDR2 is SYDVKM. The J segment lost 0 bases and the V segment lost 5 bases, leaving 9 bases of the junction unmatched. CDR3 protein: CASSRQGTSGGSSYEQYF. CDR3 DNA: TGTGCCAGCAGTCGACAGGGGACTAGCGGGGGCTCCTCCTACGAGCAGTACTTC.

In its sample, this clone was seen once. The chain is built from TRBV4-2 and TRBJ2-7, with 14 nucleotides matching TRBD2. The CDR3 is 14 amino acids. Looked up from germline, CDR1 is LGHNA and CDR2 is YNFKEQ. V lost 4 bases and J lost 7; bases outside the gene matches: 3. Written as DNA, the CDR3 is TGTGCCAGCAGCCCAAGGACTAGCGGGAGGGAGCAGTACTTC. Encoded protein: CASSPRTSGREQYF.

This clone came up once. This rearrangement joins TRBV28 to TRBJ2-1, with 9 positions matching TRBD2. Germline V gene lookup returns CDR1 MDHEN and CDR2 SYDVKM. This CDR3 has 16 residues. Trimming at V came to 6 bases and at J to 8 bases, leaving 14 bases not matched to a gene. The CDR3 here is CASSHTIAGVFDEQFF. The CDR3 region has the DNA TGTGCCAGCAGCCACACAATAGCGGGAGTGTTCGATGAGCAGTTCTTC. The complete variable domain, with remaining parts taken from reference TRBV28 and TRBJ2-1, reads DVKVTQSSRYLVKRTGEKVFLECVQDMDHENMFWYRQDPGLGLRLIYFSYDVKMKEKGDIPEGYSVSREKKERFSLILESASTNQTSMYLCASSHTIAGVFDEQFFGPGTRLTVL.

The table lists this clone with a count of one. The V gene is TRBV6-4, the J gene TRBJ1-3; D perhaps matches TRBD1 (5 bases). CDR1 MRHNA and CDR2 SNTAGT come from the germline V gene. CDR3 length: 16 residues. Trimming left V 5 bases short and J 0 bases short, with 14 bases between. DNA for the CDR3: TGTGCCAGCAGTTCTCTGGACATGAGCTCTGGAAACACCATATATTTT. Translating gives CASSSLDMSSGNTIYF.

This rearrangement joins TRBV4-2 to TRBJ2-1; weak D call: TRBD2 (6 bases). V was cut by 0 bases and J by 6 bases, with 12 bases left in between. Germline V gene sequence: CDR1 LGHNA, CDR2 YNFKEQ. The CDR3 has 15 residues. CDR3 region: CASSQDRAGGNEQFF. The DNA of the CDR3 is TGTGCCAGCAGCCAAGACCGGGCCGGGGGCAATGAGCAGTTCTTC.

Note on this clone: Compared with germline, one end of the junction differs, possibly owing to a read error. The rearrangement links TRBV6-6 to TRBJ1-5; D not certain. The CDR3 consists of 16 residues. CDR1 is MNHNY and CDR2 is SVGAGI in the germline V gene (reference sequence). The DNA of the CDR3 is TGTGCCAGCAGTTACTCGAGTCGGCTTAGCGATCAGCCCCAGCATTTT. Protein sequence: CASSYSSRLSDQPQHF.